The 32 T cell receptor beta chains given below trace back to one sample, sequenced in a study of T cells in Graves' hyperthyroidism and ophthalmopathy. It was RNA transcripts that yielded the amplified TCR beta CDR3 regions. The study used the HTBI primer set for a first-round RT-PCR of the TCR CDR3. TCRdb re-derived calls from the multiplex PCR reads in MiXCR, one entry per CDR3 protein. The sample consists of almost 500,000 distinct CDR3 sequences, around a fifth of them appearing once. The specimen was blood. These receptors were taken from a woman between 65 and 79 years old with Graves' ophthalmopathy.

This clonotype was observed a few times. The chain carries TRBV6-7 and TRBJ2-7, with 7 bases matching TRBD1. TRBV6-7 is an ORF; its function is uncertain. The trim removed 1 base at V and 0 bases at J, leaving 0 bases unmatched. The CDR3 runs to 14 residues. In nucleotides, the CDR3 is TGTGCCAGCAGTTACTGGGACAGCTCCTACGAGCAGTACTTC. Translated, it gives CASSYWDSSYEQYF.

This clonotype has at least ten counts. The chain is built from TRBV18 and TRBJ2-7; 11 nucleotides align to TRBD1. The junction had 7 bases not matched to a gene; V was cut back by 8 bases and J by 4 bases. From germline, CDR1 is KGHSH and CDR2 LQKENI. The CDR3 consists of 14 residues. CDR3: CASSPGTGGYEQYF. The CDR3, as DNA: TGTGCCAGCAGTCCCGGGACAGGGGGTTACGAGCAGTACTTC.

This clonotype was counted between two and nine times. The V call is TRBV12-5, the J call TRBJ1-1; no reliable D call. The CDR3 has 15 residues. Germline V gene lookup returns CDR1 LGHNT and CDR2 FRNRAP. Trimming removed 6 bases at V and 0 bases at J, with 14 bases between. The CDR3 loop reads CASGPAWLVNTEAFF. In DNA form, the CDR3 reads TGTGCTAGTGGCCCCGCATGGCTTGTGAACACTGAAGCTTTCTTT.

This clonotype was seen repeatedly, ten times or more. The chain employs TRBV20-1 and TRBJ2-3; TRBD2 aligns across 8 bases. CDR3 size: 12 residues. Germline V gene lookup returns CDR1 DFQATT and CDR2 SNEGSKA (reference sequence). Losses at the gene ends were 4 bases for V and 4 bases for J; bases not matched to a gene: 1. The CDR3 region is CSATTSADTQYF. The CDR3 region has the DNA TGCAGTGCTACGACTAGCGCAGATACGCAGTATTTT.

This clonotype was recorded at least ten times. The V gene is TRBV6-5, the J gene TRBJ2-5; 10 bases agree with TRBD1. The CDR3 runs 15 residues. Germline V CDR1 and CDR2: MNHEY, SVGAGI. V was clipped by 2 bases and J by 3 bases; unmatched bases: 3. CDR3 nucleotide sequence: TGTGCCAGCAGTTACGGGACAGGGGAAAAAGAGACCCAGTACTTC. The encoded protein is CASSYGTGEKETQYF.

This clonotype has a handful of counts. CDR3 loop: CSARGDSDPYGYTF. The CDR3 DNA follows: TGCAGTGCTAGAGGGGACAGCGACCCTTATGGCTACACCTTC. The V and J genes are TRBV20-1 and TRBJ1-2; 7 bases map to TRBD1. The V gene end was trimmed by 1 base and the J gene end by 5 bases; junction bases not matched to a gene: 7. Germline CDR1 DFQATT, CDR2 SNEGSKA (reference sequence). CDR3 length: 14 amino acids.

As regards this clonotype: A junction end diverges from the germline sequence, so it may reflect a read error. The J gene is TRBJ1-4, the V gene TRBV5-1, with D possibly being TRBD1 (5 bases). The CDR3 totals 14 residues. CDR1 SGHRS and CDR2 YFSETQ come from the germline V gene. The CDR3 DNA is TGTGCCAGCAGCCTGATGGGGGTTGATGAAAAACTGTTTTTT. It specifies CASSLMGVDEKLFF.

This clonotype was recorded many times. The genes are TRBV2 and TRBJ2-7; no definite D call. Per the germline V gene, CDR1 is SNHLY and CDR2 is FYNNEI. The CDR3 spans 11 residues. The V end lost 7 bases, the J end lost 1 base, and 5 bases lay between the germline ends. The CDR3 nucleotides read TGTGCCAGCAAGGGTTCCTACGAGCAGTACTTC. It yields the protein CASKGSYEQYF. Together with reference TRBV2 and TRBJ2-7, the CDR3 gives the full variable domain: EPEVTQTPSHQVTQMGQEVILRCVPISNHLYFYWYRQILGQKVEFLVSFYNNEISEKSEIFDDQFSVERPDGSNFTLKIRSTKLEDSAMYFCASKGSYEQYFGPGTRLTVT.

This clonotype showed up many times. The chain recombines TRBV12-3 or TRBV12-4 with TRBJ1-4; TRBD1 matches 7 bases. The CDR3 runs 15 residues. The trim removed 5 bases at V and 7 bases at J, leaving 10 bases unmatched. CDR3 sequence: CASSPTGARGEKLFF. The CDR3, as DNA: TGTGCCAGCAGTCCCACAGGGGCCCGGGGTGAAAAACTGTTTTTT.

The CDR3 is CASSHYGTSGAQRNEQFF. The CDR3 DNA sequence: TGTGCCAGCAGTCACTATGGGACTAGCGGGGCCCAGCGAAATGAGCAGTTCTTC. The chain has TRBV12-3 or TRBV12-4 and TRBJ2-1; 13 bases fit TRBD2. The CDR3 has 18 residues. J gave up 7 bases and V 5 bases, and 14 bases lay outside the gene matches.

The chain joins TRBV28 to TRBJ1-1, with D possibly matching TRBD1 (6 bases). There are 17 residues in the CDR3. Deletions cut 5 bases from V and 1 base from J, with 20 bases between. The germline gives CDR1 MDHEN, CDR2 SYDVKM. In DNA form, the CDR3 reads TGTGCCAGCAGTCCTAGCCTCGGGGGCGGATGGAACACTGAAGCTTTCTTT. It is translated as CASSPSLGGGWNTEAFF.

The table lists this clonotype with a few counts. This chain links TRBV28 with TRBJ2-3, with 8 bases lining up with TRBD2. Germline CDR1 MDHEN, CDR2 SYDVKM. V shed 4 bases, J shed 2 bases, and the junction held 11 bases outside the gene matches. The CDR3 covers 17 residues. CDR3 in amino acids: CASSSYAAGEATDTQYF. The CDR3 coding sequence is TGTGCCAGCAGTTCGTACGCAGCGGGAGAGGCCACAGATACGCAGTATTTT.

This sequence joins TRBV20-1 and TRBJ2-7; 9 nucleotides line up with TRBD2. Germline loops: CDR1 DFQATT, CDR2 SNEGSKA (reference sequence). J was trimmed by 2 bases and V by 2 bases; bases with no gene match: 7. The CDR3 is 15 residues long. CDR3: CSARSGLALTYEQYF. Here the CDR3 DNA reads TGCAGTGCTAGATCCGGACTAGCGTTAACCTACGAGCAGTACTTC.

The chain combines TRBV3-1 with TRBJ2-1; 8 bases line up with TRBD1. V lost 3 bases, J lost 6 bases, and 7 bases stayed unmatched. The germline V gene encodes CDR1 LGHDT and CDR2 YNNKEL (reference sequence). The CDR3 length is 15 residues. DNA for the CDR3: TGTGCCAGCAGCCAGTCCGGGACAGGTTCCAATGAGCAGTTCTTC. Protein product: CASSQSGTGSNEQFF.

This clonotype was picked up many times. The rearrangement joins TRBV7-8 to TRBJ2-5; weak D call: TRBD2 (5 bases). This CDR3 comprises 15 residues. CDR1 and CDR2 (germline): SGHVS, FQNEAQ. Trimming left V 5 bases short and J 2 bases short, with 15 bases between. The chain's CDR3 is CASSLLLASQETQYF. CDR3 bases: TGTGCCAGCAGCCTACTGTTAGCGTCACAAGAGACCCAGTACTTC.

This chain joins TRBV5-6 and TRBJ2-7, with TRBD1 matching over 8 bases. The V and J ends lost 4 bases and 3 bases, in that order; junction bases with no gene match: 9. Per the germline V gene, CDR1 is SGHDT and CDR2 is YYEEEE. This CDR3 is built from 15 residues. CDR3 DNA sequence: TGTGCCAGCAGCGGACAGGGTTCTAGGGTCTACGAGCAGTACTTC. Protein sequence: CASSGQGSRVYEQYF.

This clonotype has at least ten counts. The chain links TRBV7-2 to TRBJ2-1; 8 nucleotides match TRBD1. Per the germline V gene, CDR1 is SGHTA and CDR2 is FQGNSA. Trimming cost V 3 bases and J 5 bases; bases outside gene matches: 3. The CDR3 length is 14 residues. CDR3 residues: CASSFRTGNNEQFF. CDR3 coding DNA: TGTGCCAGCAGCTTTAGGACAGGGAACAATGAGCAGTTCTTC. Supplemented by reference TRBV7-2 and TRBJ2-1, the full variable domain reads GAGVSQSPSNKVTEKGKDVELRCDPISGHTALYWYRQSLGQGLEFLIYFQGNSAPDKSGLPSDRFSAERTGGSVSTLTIQRTQQEDSAVYLCASSFRTGNNEQFFGPGTRLTVL.

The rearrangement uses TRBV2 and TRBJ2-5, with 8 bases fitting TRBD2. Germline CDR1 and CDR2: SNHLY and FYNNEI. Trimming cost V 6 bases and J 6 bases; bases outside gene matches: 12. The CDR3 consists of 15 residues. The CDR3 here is CASREGTSDRKTQYF. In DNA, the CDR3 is TGTGCCAGCAGAGAGGGGACTAGTGATAGGAAGACCCAGTACTTC.

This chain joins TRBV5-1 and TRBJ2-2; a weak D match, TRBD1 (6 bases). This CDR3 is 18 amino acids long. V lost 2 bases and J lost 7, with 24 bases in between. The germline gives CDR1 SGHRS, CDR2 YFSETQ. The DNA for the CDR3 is TGCGCCAGCAGCTTTTGGTTGGGTACAGGGATCGAAGTCGGGGAGCTGTTTTTT. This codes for CASSFWLGTGIEVGELFF.

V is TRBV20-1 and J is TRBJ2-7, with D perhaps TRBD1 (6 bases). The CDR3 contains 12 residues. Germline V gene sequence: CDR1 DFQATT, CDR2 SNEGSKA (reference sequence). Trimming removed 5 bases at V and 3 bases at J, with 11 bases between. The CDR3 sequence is CSAQEQGYEQYF. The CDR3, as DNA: TGCAGTGCTCAGGAACAGGGCTACGAGCAGTACTTC.

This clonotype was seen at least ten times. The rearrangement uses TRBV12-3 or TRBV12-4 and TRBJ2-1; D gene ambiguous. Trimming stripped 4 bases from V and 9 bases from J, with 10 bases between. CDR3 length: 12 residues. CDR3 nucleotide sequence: TGTGCCAGCAGTTCCGGGTATAGTGAGCAGTTCTTC. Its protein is CASSSGYSEQFF.

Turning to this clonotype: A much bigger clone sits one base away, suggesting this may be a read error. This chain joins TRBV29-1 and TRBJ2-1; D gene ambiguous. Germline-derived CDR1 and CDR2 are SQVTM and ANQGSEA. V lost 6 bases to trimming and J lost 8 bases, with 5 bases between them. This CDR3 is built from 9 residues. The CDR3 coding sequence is TGCAGCGTGAGCGATGAGCAGTTCTTC. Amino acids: CSVSDEQFF.

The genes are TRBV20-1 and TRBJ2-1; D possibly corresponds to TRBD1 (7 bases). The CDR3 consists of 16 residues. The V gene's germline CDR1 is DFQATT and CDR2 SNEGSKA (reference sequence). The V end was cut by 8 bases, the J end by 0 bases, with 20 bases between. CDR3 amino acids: CSRKGGPGGSYNEQFF. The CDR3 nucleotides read TGCAGTCGGAAAGGGGGGCCAGGGGGCTCCTACAATGAGCAGTTCTTC.

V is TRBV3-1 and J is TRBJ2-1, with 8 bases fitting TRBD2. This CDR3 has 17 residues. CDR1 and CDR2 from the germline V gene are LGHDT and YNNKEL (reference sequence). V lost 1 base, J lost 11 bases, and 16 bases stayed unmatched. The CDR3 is CASSQAVSGRLALKQFF. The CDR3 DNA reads TGTGCCAGCAGCCAAGCCGTGAGCGGGAGACTAGCTTTAAAGCAGTTCTTC.

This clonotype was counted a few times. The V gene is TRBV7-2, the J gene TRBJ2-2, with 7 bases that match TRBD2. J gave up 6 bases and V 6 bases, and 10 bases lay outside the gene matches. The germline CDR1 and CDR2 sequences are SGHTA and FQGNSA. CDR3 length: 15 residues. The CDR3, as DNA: TGTGCCAGCAGGCCTGGCGGGGGATGGGCCGGGGAGCTGTTTTTT. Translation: CASRPGGGWAGELFF.

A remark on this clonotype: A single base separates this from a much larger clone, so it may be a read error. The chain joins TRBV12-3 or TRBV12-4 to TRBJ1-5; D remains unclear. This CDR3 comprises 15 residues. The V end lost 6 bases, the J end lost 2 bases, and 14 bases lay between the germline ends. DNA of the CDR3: TGTGCCAGCAGAACTCCCCAGAGTCGCAATCAGCCCCAGCATTTT. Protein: CASRTPQSRNQPQHF.

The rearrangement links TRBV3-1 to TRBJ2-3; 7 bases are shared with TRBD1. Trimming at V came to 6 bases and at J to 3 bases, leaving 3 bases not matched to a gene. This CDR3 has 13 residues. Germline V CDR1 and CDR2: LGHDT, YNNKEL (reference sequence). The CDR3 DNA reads TGTGCCAGCAGTACACAGGGGACAGATACGCAGTATTTT. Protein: CASSTQGTDTQYF.

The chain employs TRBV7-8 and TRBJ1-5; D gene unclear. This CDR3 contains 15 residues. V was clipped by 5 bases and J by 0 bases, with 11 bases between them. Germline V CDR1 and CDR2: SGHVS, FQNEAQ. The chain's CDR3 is CASSDTAYSNQPQHF. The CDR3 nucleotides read TGTGCCAGCAGCGACACGGCCTATAGCAATCAGCCCCAGCATTTT.

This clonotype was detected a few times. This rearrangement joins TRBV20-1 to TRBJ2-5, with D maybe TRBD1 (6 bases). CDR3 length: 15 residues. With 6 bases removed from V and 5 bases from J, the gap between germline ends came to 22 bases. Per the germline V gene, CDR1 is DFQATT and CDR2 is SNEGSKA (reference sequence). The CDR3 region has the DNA TGCAGTGCAAACTTTCCGTGGGGGCCAGGGGAGACCCAGTACTTC. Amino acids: CSANFPWGPGETQYF.

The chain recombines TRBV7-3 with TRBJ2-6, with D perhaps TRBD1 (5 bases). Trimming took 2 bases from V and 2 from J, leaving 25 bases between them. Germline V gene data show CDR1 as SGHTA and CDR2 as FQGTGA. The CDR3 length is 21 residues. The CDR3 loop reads CASSLDPPPGQRGPGANVLTF. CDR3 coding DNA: TGTGCCAGCAGCTTAGACCCTCCCCCAGGCCAAAGGGGCCCTGGGGCCAACGTCCTGACTTTC.

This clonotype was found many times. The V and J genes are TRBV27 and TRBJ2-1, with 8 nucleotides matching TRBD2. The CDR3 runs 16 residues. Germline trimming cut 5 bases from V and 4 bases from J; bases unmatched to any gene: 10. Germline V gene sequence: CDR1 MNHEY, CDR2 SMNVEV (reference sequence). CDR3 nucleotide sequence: TGTGCCAGCAGTCTTCCCAGCGGGAGACGTTACAATGAGCAGTTCTTC. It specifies CASSLPSGRRYNEQFF.

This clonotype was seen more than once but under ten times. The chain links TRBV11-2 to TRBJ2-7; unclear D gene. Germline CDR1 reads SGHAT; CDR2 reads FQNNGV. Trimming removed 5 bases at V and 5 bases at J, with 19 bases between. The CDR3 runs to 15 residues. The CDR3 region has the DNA TGTGCCAGCAGCCTGGGCCCCACAACCCGCGACGAGCAGTACTTC. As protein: CASSLGPTTRDEQYF.